This TCR beta chain is drawn from a study of graft-versus-host responses after intestinal transplantation. TCRdb keeps only in-frame clones here, not all; method: immunoSEQ multiplex PCR. There are 35,000 to 45,000 clones in the sample; over 85% occur only once, and roughly 4% lies in the top ten. With 4 bases clipped from V and 5 bases from J, the junction kept 5 bases outside the gene matches. Germline V CDR1 and CDR2: SGHDT, YYEEEE. The CDR3 is made up of 13 amino acids. This chain connects TRBV5-6 to TRBJ1-2, with 7 bases that match TRBD1. This receptor was obtained from a human patient who received an intestinal transplant, so some T cells may come from the graft donor. Sequencing was performed on PBMCs, taken less than 750 days after intestinal transplantation. The CDR3: CASSPGQVYGYTF. In DNA form, the CDR3 reads TGTGCCAGCAGCCCAGGACAGGTATATGGCTACACCTTC.